These T cell receptor beta chains were read from a single sample in a study of pediatric ulcerative colitis. Sequencing used immunoSEQ multiplex PCR; TCRdb keeps in-frame clones, though not all of them. The table includes 35,000 to 45,000 clones, approximately 87% detected once. Material for sequencing was blood. These receptors all stem from a girl between 10 and 17 years old with moderate ulcerative colitis. Each CDR3 is given with its conserved first and last residue. The D gene is left open where the match is weak. Size values are once, few and many counts, or a class for expanded clones, and some rows have none.

>TRBJ1-4|TRBV6-5|-|-
CASSYRGKVNEKLFF
TGTGCCAGCAGTTACCGCGGAAAGGTTAATGAAAAACTGTTTTTT
>TRBJ1-1|TRBV28|TRBD1|-
CASSPGQGRNTEAFF
TGTGCCAGCAGTCCCGGACAGGGGCGGAACACTGAAGCTTTCTTT
>TRBJ1-1|TRBV6-6|-|-
CASSYSGAPNTEAFF
TGTGCCAGCAGTTACTCGGGGGCCCCGAACACTGAAGCTTTCTTT
>TRBJ2-1|TRBV7-7|TRBD1|-
CASSPSPGQSYNEQFF
TGTGCCAGCAGCCCCTCCCCGGGACAGAGTTACAATGAGCAGTTCTTC
>TRBJ2-3|TRBV5-1|-|-
CASSPGSGGDNTQYF
TGCGCCAGCAGCCCGGGCAGCGGAGGGGATAATACGCAGTATTTT
>TRBJ2-7|TRBV4-1|TRBD2|-
CASSQGFLAGLYEQYF
TGCGCCAGCAGCCAAGGATTTCTAGCGGGGCTATACGAGCAGTACTTC
>TRBJ2-5|TRBV2|-|-
CASRELQETQYF
TGTGCCAGCAGAGAACTTCAAGAGACCCAGTACTTC
>TRBJ2-1|TRBV5-1|-|-
CASSFSIQGLNEQFF
TGCGCCAGCAGCTTCTCCATCCAGGGACTCAATGAGCAGTTCTTC
>TRBJ1-1|TRBV7-3|TRBD1|once
CASSPNDRGDTEAFF
TGTGCCAGCAGCCCGAACGACAGGGGGGACACTGAAGCTTTCTTT
>TRBJ2-1|TRBV6-5|-|-
CASSYSRGLIEQFF
TGTGCCAGCAGTTACTCGCGGGGGCTTATCGAGCAGTTCTTC
>TRBJ1-5|TRBV19|-|-
CASTLKTAENQPQHF
TGTGCCAGTACACTCAAGACGGCTGAAAATCAGCCCCAGCATTTT
>TRBJ1-5|TRBV19|-|-
CASSIASGNQPQHF
TGTGCCAGTAGTATAGCGTCAGGCAATCAGCCCCAGCATTTT
>TRBJ2-4|TRBV18|TRBD1|-
CASSPEGTGLVWNIQYF
TGTGCCAGCTCACCAGAGGGGACAGGGTTGGTATGGAACATTCAGTACTTC
>TRBJ1-2|TRBV19|-|few
CASSIPDRRYGYTF
TGTGCCAGTAGTATTCCCGACAGACGCTATGGCTACACCTTC
>TRBJ2-6|TRBV10-3|TRBD1|-
CAISLPGQGSVGANVLTF
TGTGCCATCAGCCTTCCGGGACAGGGCTCTGTTGGGGCCAACGTCCTGACTTTC
>TRBJ2-7|TRBV15|TRBD2|-
CATSRDLAGGEQYF
TGTGCCACCAGCAGAGATCTAGCGGGAGGAGAGCAGTACTTC
>TRBJ1-1|TRBV7-2|-|-
CASSARVGWMNTEAFF
TGTGCCAGCAGCGCCCGGGTGGGTTGGATGAACACTGAAGCTTTCTTT
>TRBJ2-5|TRBV11-2|-|-
CASSLGPGQETQYF
TGTGCCAGCAGCTTAGGTCCCGGACAAGAGACCCAGTACTTC
>TRBJ1-1|TRBV6-6|-|-
CASSYAAIEAFF
TGTGCCAGCAGTTACGCCGCAATCGAAGCTTTCTTT
>TRBJ1-2|TRBV11-1|TRBD1|-
CASSPQTGDYGYTF
TGTGCCAGCAGCCCCCAGACAGGGGACTATGGCTACACCTTC
>TRBJ2-7|TRBV19|-|-
CASSIGGAHPYEQYF
TGTGCCAGTAGTATAGGGGGCGCGCACCCCTACGAGCAGTACTTC
>TRBJ2-1|TRBV4-1|-|-
CASSQDHRSWDEQFF
TGCGCCAGCAGCCAAGATCACCGGTCGTGGGATGAGCAGTTCTTC
>TRBJ2-1|TRBV18|TRBD2|-
CASSPRPIAGGYNEQFF
TGTGCCAGCTCACCACGTCCTATAGCGGGGGGCTACAATGAGCAGTTCTTC
>TRBJ2-5|TRBV9|-|-
CASSVGGVAETQYF
TGTGCCAGCAGCGTAGGGGGGGTAGCGGAGACCCAGTACTTC
>TRBJ2-2|TRBV5-1|TRBD2|-
CASKVSVTSGRAGELFF
TGCGCCAGCAAGGTGTCCGTGACTAGCGGGAGGGCCGGGGAGCTGTTTTTT
>TRBJ1-2|TRBV28|-|-
CASSSALYGYTF
TGTGCCAGCAGTTCCGCACTTTATGGCTACACCTTC
>TRBJ2-1|TRBV5-4|TRBD2|-
CASSLGTSGIYNEQFF
TGTGCCAGCAGCTTGGGGACTAGCGGAATCTACAATGAGCAGTTCTTC
>TRBJ1-3|TRBV14|-|few
CASSQDLGNTIYF
TGTGCCAGCAGCCAAGATCTAGGAAACACCATATATTTT
>TRBJ1-5|TRBV5-6|-|-
CASSLRGANNQPQHF
TGTGCCAGCAGCTTGAGGGGGGCAAACAATCAGCCCCAGCATTTT
>TRBJ2-7|TRBV5-6|-|-
CASSLVIGRGSSYEQYF
TGTGCCAGCAGCTTGGTAATCGGTCGGGGCAGCTCCTACGAGCAGTACTTC
>TRBJ1-5|TRBV28|-|-
CASTLSRDQPQHF
TGTGCCAGCACCCTATCCAGGGATCAGCCCCAGCATTTT
>TRBJ1-3|TRBV4-3|-|-
CASSQGGGGNTIYF
TGCGCCAGCAGCCAGGGGGGTGGAGGAAACACCATATATTTT
>TRBJ2-3|TRBV12-5|-|once
CASGPTTDTQYF
TGTGCTAGTGGCCCCACCACAGATACGCAGTATTTT
>TRBJ1-1|TRBV6-6|-|-
CASSYGRGKTEAFF
TGTGCCAGCAGTTACGGTAGGGGGAAGACTGAAGCTTTCTTT
>TRBJ2-7|TRBV7-8|-|-
CASSPRGDLKYEQYF
TGTGCCAGCAGCCCGAGAGGCGACCTTAAGTACGAGCAGTACTTC
>TRBJ2-1|TRBV9|TRBD1|-
CASSGAGGKEQFF
TGTGCCAGCAGCGGGGCAGGGGGCAAGGAGCAGTTCTTC
>TRBJ1-1|TRBV11-2|-|-
CASRTTRTPSLAFF
TGTGCCAGCAGGACAACCCGGACACCTTCACTAGCTTTCTTT
>TRBJ2-7|TRBV30|-|once
CAWSSGGGPYEQYF
TGTGCCTGGAGTTCCGGGGGAGGCCCCTACGAGCAGTACTTC
>TRBJ2-7|TRBV11-2|-|-
CASSRLEEAYEQYF
TGTGCCAGCAGCCGACTAGAAGAGGCCTACGAGCAGTACTTC
>TRBJ1-5|TRBV5-1|-|-
CASSWTGNQPQHF
TGCGCCAGCAGCTGGACAGGCAATCAGCCCCAGCATTTT
>TRBJ2-5|TRBV7-2|TRBD2|-
CASSGGSRWETQYF
TGTGCCAGCAGCGGCGGGAGTCGGTGGGAGACCCAGTACTTC
>TRBJ1-1|TRBV10-1|-|-
CASRGTRRRTEAFF
TGCGCCAGCAGAGGGACTCGGAGGCGGACTGAAGCTTTCTTT
>TRBJ2-1|TRBV6-5|-|-
CASSYVLNALNEQFF
TGTGCCAGCAGTTACGTTCTAAATGCCTTGAATGAGCAGTTCTTC
>TRBJ1-2|TRBV28|-|once
CATIGGNYGYTF
TGTGCCACCATCGGGGGGAACTATGGCTACACCTTC
>TRBJ1-2|TRBV6-5|-|-
CASSYLQGASGYTF
TGTGCCAGCAGTTACTTACAGGGCGCGTCGGGCTACACCTTC
>TRBJ1-2|TRBV6-5|-|few
CASTLSQGGDYGYTF
TGTGCCAGCACCCTATCCCAGGGAGGGGACTATGGCTACACCTTC
>TRBJ2-1|TRBV6-6|-|once
CASSPRGGLGNEQFF
TGTGCCAGCAGCCCACGGGGTGGTCTCGGGAATGAGCAGTTCTTC
>TRBJ2-1|TRBV2|-|-
CASSDPGLREFF
TGTGCCAGCAGTGATCCTGGGTTAAGAGAGTTCTTC
>TRBJ1-2|TRBV15|-|-
CATSRDGQRNYGYTF
TGTGCCACCAGCAGAGACGGACAGCGAAACTATGGCTACACCTTC
>TRBJ1-4|TRBV2|TRBD1|-
CASSLPGQGWDEKLFF
TGTGCCAGCAGTCTCCCGGGACAGGGATGGGATGAAAAACTGTTTTTT
>TRBJ2-2|TRBV10-3|TRBD2|-
CAIRGRGNTGELFF
TGTGCCATCAGGGGGAGGGGGAACACCGGGGAGCTGTTTTTT
>TRBJ2-7|TRBV28|-|once
CASSYLASGYEQYF
TGTGCCAGCAGTTACTTGGCAAGCGGATACGAGCAGTACTTC
>TRBJ1-2|TRBV19|-|-
CASSGLRRHGYTF
TGTGCCAGTAGCGGATTGAGGAGGCATGGCTACACCTTC
>TRBJ2-5|TRBV28|-|few
CASSGALQETQYF
TGTGCCAGCTCCGGGGCCCTACAAGAGACCCAGTACTTC
>TRBJ1-4|TRBV7-3|-|few
CASSQRTTRNEKLFF
TGTGCCAGCAGCCAGAGGACAACCAGGAATGAAAAACTGTTTTTT
>TRBJ1-1|TRBV6-4|TRBD1|few
CASSQSPGQGRAFF
TGTGCCAGCAGTCAATCCCCAGGACAGGGAAGAGCTTTCTTT
>TRBJ1-5|TRBV2|-|-
CASSRVLQPQHF
TGTGCCAGCAGTAGGGTGCTCCAGCCCCAGCATTTT